What follows are 13 T cell receptor beta chains derived from one specimen sequenced in a study of early T cells in non-severe SARS-CoV-2 infection. TCRdb reanalysed the 5' RACE reads using MiXCR and keeps one entry per CDR3 protein. The repertoire includes more than 45,000 distinct CDR3 sequences, around 11% of them detected once, and over 3% sits in the top ten. Sequencing was carried out using whole blood. The receptors were gathered from an adult who was a healthcare worker with PCR-confirmed SARS-CoV-2 infection or an uninfected control (not recorded which).

This clonotype was seen a few times. The V call is TRBV19, the J call TRBJ2-3, with a tentative D call TRBD1 (6 bases). The CDR3 spans 15 residues. Trimming removed 6 bases at V and 2 bases at J, with 15 bases between. Germline V gives CDR1 LNHDA, CDR2 SQIVND (reference sequence). CDR3 in amino acids: CASRKRGTPTDTQYF. CDR3 nucleotide sequence: TGTGCCAGTAGGAAAAGGGGGACCCCCACAGATACGCAGTATTTT. The variable domain in full, completed from reference TRBV19 and TRBJ2-3, reads DGGITQSPKYLFRKEGQNVTLSCEQNLNHDAMYWYRQDPGQGLRLIYYSQIVNDFQKGDIAEGYSVSREKKESFPLTVTSAQKNPTAFYLCASRKRGTPTDTQYFGPGTRLTVL.

DNA of the CDR3: TGTGCCAGCAGCTTAAGAGGGATTGATGAGCAGTTCTTC. Protein product: CASSLRGIDEQFF. The chain employs TRBV7-9 and TRBJ2-1; the D gene is possibly TRBD2 (5 bases). The CDR3 contains 13 residues. Trimming took off 2 bases at V and 8 bases at J, with 10 bases between the two ends. Germline CDR1 and CDR2: SEHNR and FQNEAQ (reference sequence).

This clonotype was counted ten times or more. This sequence joins TRBV5-4 and TRBJ1-2; 8 bases agree with TRBD1. The V segment lost 4 bases and the J segment 4 bases; nucleotides outside the gene matches: 6. The CDR3 contains 14 residues. Germline assignment: CDR1 SGHNT and CDR2 YYREEE (reference sequence). The CDR3 DNA follows: TGTGCCAGCAGCCCGGGACAGGATTCCTATGGCTACACCTTC. This sequence encodes CASSPGQDSYGYTF. The variable domain in full, with the rest retrieved from reference TRBV5-4 and TRBJ1-2, is ETGVTQSPTHLIKTRGQQVTLRCSSQSGHNTVSWYQQALGQGPQFIFQYYREEENGRGNFPPRFSGLQFPNYSSELNVNALELDDSALYLCASSPGQDSYGYTFGSGTRLTVV.

This clonotype was recorded a few times. The chain couples TRBV6-5 to TRBJ2-2, with D uncertain. Trimming removed 8 bases from V and 2 bases from J, with 9 bases in between. Per the germline V gene, CDR1 is MNHEY and CDR2 is SVGAGI. CDR3 size: 13 residues. CDR3 DNA sequence: TGTGCCAGCGGTACAGCCAACACCGGGGAGCTGTTTTTT. Translated: CASGTANTGELFF.

Ten or more counts support this clonotype. V gene TRBV7-9 combines with J gene TRBJ2-5, with D perhaps matching TRBD2 (6 bases). This CDR3 comprises 14 residues. The ends were cut back, 7 bases at V and 4 bases at J, with 16 bases in the middle. CDR1 SEHNR and CDR2 FQNEAQ come from the germline V gene (reference sequence). DNA of the CDR3: TGTGCCAGCACCCCTGTCGGGACTCGAGAGACCCAGTACTTC. This codes for CASTPVGTRETQYF.

This clonotype has ten or more counts. The rearrangement links TRBV4-2 to TRBJ2-3; D uncertain. V was clipped by 0 bases and J by 6 bases, with 13 bases between them. Germline CDR1 reads LGHNA; CDR2 reads YNFKEQ. The CDR3 is made up of 15 amino acids. CDR3 sequence reads: CASSQDRVETDTQYF. The CDR3, as DNA: TGTGCCAGCAGCCAAGATCGAGTGGAGACCGATACGCAGTATTTT.

In its sample, this clonotype was seen many times. The chain combines TRBV20-1 with TRBJ1-5; no clear D. Trimming left V 6 bases short and J 3 bases short, with 18 bases between. The CDR3 runs to 15 residues. Germline V gene lookup returns CDR1 DFQATT and CDR2 SNEGSKA (reference sequence). The CDR3 DNA sequence: TGCAGTGCGTCGAAGGGAAGGGCAGACAATCAGCCCCAGCATTTT. Amino acid sequence: CSASKGRADNQPQHF.

This clonotype was recorded a few times. J is TRBJ1-1 and V is TRBV5-1; D remains unclear. The V gene's germline CDR1 is SGHRS and CDR2 YFSETQ. The CDR3 is 14 residues long. V was clipped by 0 bases and J by 4 bases, with 10 bases between them. The CDR3 nucleotides read TGCGCCAGCAGCTTGGACTCTCAGCGCACTGAAGCTTTCTTT. It encodes CASSLDSQRTEAFF.

A few counts support this clonotype. V gene TRBV12-3 or TRBV12-4 combines with J gene TRBJ2-7; D gene uncertain. V was clipped by 3 bases and J by 3 bases, with 3 bases between them. The CDR3 contains 11 residues. The DNA of the CDR3 is TGTGCCAGCAGTTTTTACTACGAGCAGTACTTC. This translates into CASSFYYEQYF.

This clonotype showed up many times. The J gene is TRBJ1-3, the V gene TRBV30, with D hard to call. The V gene's germline CDR1 is GTSNPN and CDR2 SVGIG (reference sequence). V was cut by 2 bases and J by 5 bases, with 13 bases left in between. The CDR3 is made up of 14 amino acids. CDR3 in DNA: TGTGCCTGGAGTTACCCCCGCGGGAGAAACACCATATATTTT. Its protein is CAWSYPRGRNTIYF.

This clonotype has only a few counts. The chain employs TRBV10-3 and TRBJ1-1, with D possibly being TRBD1 (5 bases). V was cut by 7 bases and J by 1 base, with 13 bases left in between. Germline V lookup: CDR1 ENHRY, CDR2 SYGVKD. The CDR3 runs to 14 residues. In nucleotides, the CDR3 is TGTGCCATCACCTCAGACAGATCGAACACTGAAGCTTTCTTT. This codes for CAITSDRSNTEAFF.

This clonotype was seen more than once but under ten times. The V gene is TRBV18, the J gene TRBJ1-1; 7 nucleotides align to TRBD1. The V and J ends lost 5 bases and 2 bases, in that order; junction bases with no gene match: 5. Germline CDR1 KGHSH, CDR2 LQKENI. This CDR3 comprises 14 residues. DNA of the CDR3: TGTGCCAGCTCATCGGACAGGAAAAACACTGAAGCTTTCTTT. Its translation: CASSSDRKNTEAFF.

This clonotype was seen at least ten times. The V and J genes are TRBV3-1 and TRBJ2-7; D gene uncertain. The CDR3 length is 13 residues. Germline V gene lookup returns CDR1 LGHDT and CDR2 YNNKEL (reference sequence). Trimming removed 0 bases from V and 3 bases from J, with 6 bases in between. The CDR3 loop is CASSQESIYEQYF. In DNA, the CDR3 is TGTGCCAGCAGCCAAGAATCGATCTACGAGCAGTACTTC.